This passage covers 11 T cell receptor beta chains from one sample sequenced in a study of blood T cell repertoires in COVID-19 (dated by TCRdb to the early 2020s). Library preparation employed the immunoSEQ multiplex PCR assay. The table comes from immuneACCESS by way of TCRdb, which keeps in-frame sequences with V and J called. Part of the clones is missing from these tables; in studies checked, under half for an unresolved V gene and the rest for unknown reasons. The sample table contains a few hundred thousand clones; only one count was recorded for approximately 86% of them. Of the sample, roughly 4.9% falls within the top ten clones. The source material was PBMCs or T cells enriched from blood (not recorded which). Receptors were obtained from a woman aged 25 to 39 who had been exposed to COVID-19.

The gene calls are TRBV19 and TRBJ1-5; TRBD1 matches 10 bases. Germline trimming cut 4 bases from V and 5 bases from J; bases unmatched to any gene: 14. The CDR3 consists of 18 residues. The germline CDR1 and CDR2 sequences are LNHDA and SQIVND (reference sequence). CDR3 protein: CASSRWTGGENKHQPQHF. The CDR3 DNA reads as TGTGCCAGTAGTAGATGGACAGGGGGTGAAAATAAGCATCAGCCCCAGCATTTT.

This clone was detected only a few times. This chain uses TRBV13 with TRBJ2-1, with 9 bases lining up with TRBD2. With V trimmed by 5 bases and J by 10 bases, 9 bases remained unmatched. The CDR3 covers 14 residues. CDR1 and CDR2 from the germline V gene are PRHDT and FYEKMQ (reference sequence). DNA for the CDR3: TGTGCCAGCAGCCCGAGGGTAGCGGGGGACGAGCAGTTCTTC. Translated, it gives CASSPRVAGDEQFF.

The rearrangement joins TRBV5-8 to TRBJ2-7; D perhaps matches TRBD1 (5 bases). The germline V gene has CDR1 SGHTS and CDR2 YDEGEE. Trimming left V 0 bases short and J 5 bases short, with 6 bases between. The CDR3 runs to 12 residues. DNA for the CDR3: TGTGCCAGCAGCTTGGACAGGAACGAGCAGTACTTC. This sequence encodes CASSLDRNEQYF. Drawing the rest from reference TRBV5-8 and TRBJ2-7, the complete variable domain is EAGVTQSPTHLIKTRGQQATLRCSPISGHTSVYWYQQALGLGLQFLLWYDEGEERNRGNFPPRFSGRQFPNYSSELNVNALELEDSALYLCASSLDRNEQYFGPGTRLTVT.

The chain uses TRBV6-5 and TRBJ2-7, with D possibly matching TRBD1 (5 bases). The CDR3 is made up of 15 amino acids. Germline V CDR1 and CDR2: MNHEY, SVGAGI. V was pared by 0 bases and J by 4 bases, with 13 bases between. Here the CDR3 DNA reads TGTGCCAGCAGTTACTCGGGGCCTAGTCCTTACGAGCAGTACTTC. It specifies CASSYSGPSPYEQYF.

The chain has TRBV7-9 and TRBJ1-2, with 7 bases lining up with TRBD1. Germline assignment: CDR1 SEHNR and CDR2 FQNEAQ (reference sequence). Trimming took 2 bases from V and 5 from J; bases not matched to a gene: 8. The CDR3 extends over 15 amino acids. The chain's CDR3 is CASSLPADRSYGYTF. The CDR3 bases are TGTGCCAGCAGCTTACCAGCGGACAGGTCGTATGGCTACACCTTC.

The chain employs TRBV6-6 and TRBJ2-4; 14 bases are shared with TRBD2. Per the germline V gene, CDR1 is MNHNY and CDR2 is SVGAGI (reference sequence). The length of the CDR3 is 15 residues. J was trimmed by 5 bases and V by 6 bases; bases with no gene match: 3. In DNA form, the CDR3 reads TGTGCCAGCAGCCCGACTAGCGGGAGGGAAAACATTCAGTACTTC. Its translation is CASSPTSGRENIQYF.

The rearrangement joins TRBV19 to TRBJ1-5, with a possible D match to TRBD1 (5 bases). The germline V gene encodes CDR1 LNHDA and CDR2 SQIVND (reference sequence). V lost 10 bases and J 0 bases, leaving 10 bases between the germline ends. The CDR3 has 13 amino acids. The CDR3 reads CATGGVSNQPQHF. For the CDR3, the DNA is TGTGCCACTGGGGGGGTTAGCAATCAGCCCCAGCATTTT.

The rearrangement links TRBV10-3 to TRBJ1-1; D remains ambiguous. Germline V CDR1 and CDR2: ENHRY, SYGVKD. V was cut by 2 bases and J by 5 bases, with 12 bases left in between. This CDR3 has 14 amino acids. The CDR3 DNA follows: TGTGCCATCAGTGAGAACGGCGCAGGAACTGAAGCTTTCTTT. Translation gives CAISENGAGTEAFF.

This sequence joins TRBV24-1 and TRBJ2-7; D may be TRBD1 (5 bases). Germline V gives CDR1 KGHDR, CDR2 SFDVKD. Trimming left V 2 bases short and J 4 bases short, with 14 bases between. The length of the CDR3 is 15 residues. CDR3 sequence reads: CATSDWGGREYEQYF. Written as DNA, the CDR3 is TGTGCCACCAGTGATTGGGGCGGTAGAGAGTACGAGCAGTACTTC.

This chain links TRBV9 with TRBJ2-3; 8 bases align to TRBD2. CDR3 length: 16 amino acids. With V trimmed by 4 bases and J by 3 bases, 10 bases remained unmatched. Germline assignment: CDR1 SGDLS and CDR2 YYNGEE. CDR3 nucleotide sequence: TGTGCCAGCAGCTTCTCGGGGGGGCCCGGGACAGATACGCAGTATTTT. Its translation: CASSFSGGPGTDTQYF.

This chain joins TRBV29-1 and TRBJ2-3; D possibly corresponds to TRBD2 (5 bases). CDR1 is SQVTM and CDR2 is ANQGSEA in the germline V gene. The V and J ends lost 4 bases and 9 bases respectively, with 11 bases between them. The CDR3 consists of 11 residues. The CDR3 sequence is CSVAAAGTQYF. The CDR3 DNA reads TGCAGCGTTGCAGCGGCCGGGACGCAGTATTTT.